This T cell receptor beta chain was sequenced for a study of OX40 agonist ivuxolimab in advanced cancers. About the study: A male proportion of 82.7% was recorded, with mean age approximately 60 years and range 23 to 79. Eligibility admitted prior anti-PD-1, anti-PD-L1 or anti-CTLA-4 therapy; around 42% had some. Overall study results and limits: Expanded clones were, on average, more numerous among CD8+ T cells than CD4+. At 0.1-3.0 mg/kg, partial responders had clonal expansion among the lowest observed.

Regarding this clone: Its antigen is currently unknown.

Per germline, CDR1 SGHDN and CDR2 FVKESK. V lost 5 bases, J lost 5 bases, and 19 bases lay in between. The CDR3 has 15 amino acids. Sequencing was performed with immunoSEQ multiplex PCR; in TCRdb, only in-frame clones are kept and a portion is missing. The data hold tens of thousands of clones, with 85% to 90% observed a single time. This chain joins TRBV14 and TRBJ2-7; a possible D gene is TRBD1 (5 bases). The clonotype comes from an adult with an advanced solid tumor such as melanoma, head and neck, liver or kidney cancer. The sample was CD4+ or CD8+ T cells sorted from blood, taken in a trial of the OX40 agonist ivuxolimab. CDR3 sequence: CASSSLGRPRDEQYF. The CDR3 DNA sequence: TGTGCCAGCAGCTCCTTGGGGCGCCCAAGGGACGAGCAGTACTTC.